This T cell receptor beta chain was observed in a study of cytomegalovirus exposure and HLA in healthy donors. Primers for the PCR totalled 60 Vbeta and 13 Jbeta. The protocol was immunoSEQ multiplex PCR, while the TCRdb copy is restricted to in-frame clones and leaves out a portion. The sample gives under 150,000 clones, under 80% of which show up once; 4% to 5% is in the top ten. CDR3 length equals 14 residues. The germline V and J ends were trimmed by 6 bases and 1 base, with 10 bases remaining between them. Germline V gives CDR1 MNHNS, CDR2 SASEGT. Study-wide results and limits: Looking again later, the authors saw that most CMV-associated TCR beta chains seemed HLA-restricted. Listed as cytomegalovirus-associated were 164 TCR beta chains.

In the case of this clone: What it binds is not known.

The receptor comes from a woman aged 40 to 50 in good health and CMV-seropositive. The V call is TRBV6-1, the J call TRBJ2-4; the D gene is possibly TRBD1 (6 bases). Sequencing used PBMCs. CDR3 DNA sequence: TGTGCCAGCAGATTCACAGGGGCCAAAAACATTCAGTACTTC. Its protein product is CASRFTGAKNIQYF.